The 14 T cell receptor beta chains presented below share a single source sample, sequenced in a study of blood T cell repertoires in COVID-19. Repertoires were generated with immunoSEQ multiplex PCR, while TCRdb's copy carries only in-frame clones and drops some. Altogether some 72,000 clones are present, around 80% being singletons, with the ten largest covering roughly 13%. Sequences were obtained from peripheral blood. The receptors come from a middle-aged man with COVID-19, enrolled during active disease.

The chain is built from TRBV4-3 and TRBJ1-6, with D possibly matching TRBD1 (5 bases). The germline V and J ends were trimmed by 1 base and 5 bases, with 18 bases remaining between them. This CDR3 has 18 residues. The germline CDR1 and CDR2 sequences are LGHNA and YSLEER. The DNA for the CDR3 is TGCGCCAGCAGCCAAGCGACCGGTGGACCGGGGGATAATTCACCCCTCCACTTT. Translating gives CASSQATGGPGDNSPLHF.

The chain couples TRBV20-1 to TRBJ2-1, with D possibly being TRBD2 (5 bases). Germline CDR1 DFQATT, CDR2 SNEGSKA (reference sequence). This CDR3 is 11 amino acids long. CDR3 residues: CSLSDGDEQFF. The CDR3 coding sequence is TGCAGCCTTTCGGACGGGGATGAGCAGTTCTTC.

The chain carries TRBV28 and TRBJ2-3; TRBD2 matches 7 bases. The junction had 10 bases not matched to a gene; V was cut back by 5 bases and J by 5 bases. The CDR3 loop spans 15 amino acids. Germline CDR1 MDHEN, CDR2 SYDVKM. CDR3 loop: CASSHSGWEGDTQYF. The DNA for the CDR3 is TGTGCCAGCAGTCACAGCGGGTGGGAGGGAGATACGCAGTATTTT.

This clone was found once. The chain joins TRBV3-1 (or the pseudogene TRBV3-2) to TRBJ1-5, with no clear D. Germline V gene data show CDR1 as LGHDT and CDR2 as YNNKEL (reference sequence). This CDR3 region has 15 residues. V was trimmed by 4 bases and J by 4 bases, leaving 14 bases between them. The CDR3 DNA follows: TGTGCCAGCAGCCTACGGGGTGGGGAAAATCAGCCCCAGCATTTT. Amino acids: CASSLRGGENQPQHF.

J is TRBJ1-4 and V is TRBV18, with D unclear. The CDR3 has 16 residues. The ends were cut back, 1 base at V and 7 bases at J, with 16 bases in the middle. Looked up from germline, CDR1 is KGHSH and CDR2 is LQKENI. The CDR3 spells CASSPLPLKIGEKLFF. The CDR3 DNA sequence: TGTGCCAGCTCACCACTGCCCTTGAAAATCGGTGAAAAACTGTTTTTT.

The chain is built from TRBV7-3 and TRBJ2-5, with a weak D call TRBD1 (6 bases). V lost 5 bases, J lost 1 base, and 14 bases lay in between. The CDR3 has 15 residues. Germline loops: CDR1 SGHTA, CDR2 FQGTGA. In DNA, the CDR3 is TGTGCCAGCAGCCACGGACAGCAAGTCCAAGAGACCCAGTACTTC. Protein sequence: CASSHGQQVQETQYF.

This rearrangement joins TRBV7-3 to TRBJ2-1; D is ambiguous. Looked up from germline, CDR1 is SGHTA and CDR2 is FQGTGA. Trimming cost V 1 base and J 8 bases, with 6 bases left between them. The CDR3 consists of 12 residues. Written as DNA, the CDR3 is TGTGCCAGCAGCTTAAACTCCGATGAGCAGTTCTTC. Translation: CASSLNSDEQFF.

The chain has TRBV28 and TRBJ2-1, with 11 bases identical to TRBD1. V was clipped by 1 base and J by 6 bases; unmatched bases: 8. CDR1 MDHEN and CDR2 SYDVKM come from the germline V gene. CDR3 size: 17 residues. The DNA for the CDR3 is TGTGCCAGCAGTTTATCCCCCGGGACAGGGGGTTCCAATGAGCAGTTCTTC. It is translated as CASSLSPGTGGSNEQFF.

The CDR3, as DNA: TGTGCCAGCAGCGTAGGGACTCTGGTCACTGAAGCTTTCTTT. This gives the protein CASSVGTLVTEAFF. V usage is TRBV9 and J usage is TRBJ1-1; D ambiguous. The V gene's germline CDR1 is SGDLS and CDR2 YYNGEE. Deletions cut 0 bases from V and 4 bases from J, with 10 bases between. The CDR3 totals 14 residues.

This clone was seen just once. The chain uses TRBV6-2 or TRBV6-3 and TRBJ1-1; TRBD1 aligns across 10 bases. The CDR3 is made up of 16 amino acids. CDR1 is MNHEY, CDR2 SVGEGT, per germline. V shed 4 bases and J 1 base; nucleotides not matched to a gene: 6. CDR3 loop: CASSFNRDRGNTEAFF. The CDR3 DNA follows: TGTGCCAGCAGTTTTAACCGGGACAGGGGGAACACTGAAGCTTTCTTT.

V and J are TRBV6-5 and TRBJ2-2; no definite D call. Trimming removed 7 bases at V and 6 bases at J, with 15 bases between. CDR3 length: 14 residues. Germline V gene lookup returns CDR1 MNHEY and CDR2 SVGAGI. The CDR3 spells CASTHPGSAGELFF. In DNA, the CDR3 is TGTGCCAGCACCCACCCCGGGTCGGCCGGGGAGCTGTTTTTT.

The chain has TRBV5-1 and TRBJ2-1, with a tentative D call TRBD1 (6 bases). Trimming took off 7 bases at V and 2 bases at J, with 16 bases between the two ends. Germline CDR1 is SGHRS and CDR2 is YFSETQ. The length of the CDR3 is 15 residues. CDR3 in DNA: TGCGCCAGCTTACCGGAAGGACAGCCCTACAATGAGCAGTTCTTC. This sequence encodes CASLPEGQPYNEQFF.

The gene calls are TRBV29-1 and TRBJ1-2; D not resolved. The V gene's germline CDR1 is SQVTM and CDR2 ANQGSEA. The ends were cut back, 8 bases at V and 8 bases at J, with 15 bases in the middle. The length of the CDR3 is 11 residues. CDR3 nucleotide sequence: TGCAGCATATCCTTAACGGGGGGCTACACCTTC. Amino acid sequence: CSISLTGGYTF.

This clone was seen a handful of times. This chain links TRBV19 with TRBJ2-1; TRBD1 matches 7 bases. Per germline, CDR1 LNHDA and CDR2 SQIVND (reference sequence). This CDR3 contains 15 residues. V shed 10 bases and J 0 bases; nucleotides not matched to a gene: 9. The CDR3 spells CAIETGTASYNEQFF. The DNA for the CDR3 is TGTGCCATCGAGACCGGGACAGCCTCCTACAATGAGCAGTTCTTC.